Listed here is a single T cell receptor (beta chain). Its antigen is still unknown. The entry originates in a study of blood T cells in healthy people across ages. The study's findings and limits: Age advanced and TCR beta diversity per million T cells fell, roughly linearly. The long-lived group displayed more naive CD4+ cells, plus higher diversity, than the aged donors did.

A second PCR, run for 7 to 11 cycles, used a sample-barcoded 5' primer plus a J-beta primer mix. TCRdb independently ran MiXCR on the 5' RACE reads; one entry per CDR3 protein. The data contain hundreds of thousands of distinct CDR3 sequences, less than 45% of them singletons. Healthy individuals of Caucasian origin from Russia, aged about 6 to 100, served as donors. The CDR3 has 16 residues. Germline-derived CDR1 and CDR2 are SGHRS and YFSETQ. This clonotype originated in a man older than 75 in good health. The chain is built from TRBV5-1 and TRBJ2-7; 8 bases fit TRBD2. TRBJ2-5 matches the DNA end more closely, so the J call is doubtful. The sequencing sample was made of blood. CDR3 loop: CASSLVPSGPQETQYF. CDR3 nucleotide sequence: TGCGCCAGCAGCTTGGTCCCTAGCGGGCCCCAAGAGACCCAGTACTTC.